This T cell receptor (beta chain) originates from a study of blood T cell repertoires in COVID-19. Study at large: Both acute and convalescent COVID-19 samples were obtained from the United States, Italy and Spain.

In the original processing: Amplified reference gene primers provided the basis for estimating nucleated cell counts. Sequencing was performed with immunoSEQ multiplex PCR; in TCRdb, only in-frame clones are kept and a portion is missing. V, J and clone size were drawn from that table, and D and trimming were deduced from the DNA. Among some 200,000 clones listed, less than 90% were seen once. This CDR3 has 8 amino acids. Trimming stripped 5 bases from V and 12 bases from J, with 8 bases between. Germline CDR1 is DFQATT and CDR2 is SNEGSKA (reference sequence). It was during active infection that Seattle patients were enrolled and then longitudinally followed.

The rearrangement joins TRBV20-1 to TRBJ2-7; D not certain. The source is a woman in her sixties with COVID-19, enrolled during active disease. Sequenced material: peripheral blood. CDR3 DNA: TGCAGTGCTGAGGCCGTGTACTTC. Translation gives CSAEAVYF.